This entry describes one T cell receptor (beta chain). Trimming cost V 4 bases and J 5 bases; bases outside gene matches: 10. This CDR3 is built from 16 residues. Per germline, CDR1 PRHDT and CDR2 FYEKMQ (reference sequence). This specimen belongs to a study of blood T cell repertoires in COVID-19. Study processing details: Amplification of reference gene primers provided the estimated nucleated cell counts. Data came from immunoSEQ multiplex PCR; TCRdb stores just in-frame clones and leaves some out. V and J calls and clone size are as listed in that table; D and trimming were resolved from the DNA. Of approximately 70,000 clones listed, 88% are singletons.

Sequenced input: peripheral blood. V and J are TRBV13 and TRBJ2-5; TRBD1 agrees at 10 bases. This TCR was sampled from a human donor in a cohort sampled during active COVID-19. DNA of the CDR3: TGTGCCAGCAGCTATCGACAGGGGGCCAACGGGGAGACCCAGTACTTC. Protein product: CASSYRQGANGETQYF. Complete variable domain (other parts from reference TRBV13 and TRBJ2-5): AAGVIQSPRHLIKEKRETATLKCYPIPRHDTVYWYQQGPGQDPQFLISFYEKMQSDKGSIPDRFSAQQFSDYHSELNMSSLELGDSALYFCASSYRQGANGETQYFGPGTRLLVL.